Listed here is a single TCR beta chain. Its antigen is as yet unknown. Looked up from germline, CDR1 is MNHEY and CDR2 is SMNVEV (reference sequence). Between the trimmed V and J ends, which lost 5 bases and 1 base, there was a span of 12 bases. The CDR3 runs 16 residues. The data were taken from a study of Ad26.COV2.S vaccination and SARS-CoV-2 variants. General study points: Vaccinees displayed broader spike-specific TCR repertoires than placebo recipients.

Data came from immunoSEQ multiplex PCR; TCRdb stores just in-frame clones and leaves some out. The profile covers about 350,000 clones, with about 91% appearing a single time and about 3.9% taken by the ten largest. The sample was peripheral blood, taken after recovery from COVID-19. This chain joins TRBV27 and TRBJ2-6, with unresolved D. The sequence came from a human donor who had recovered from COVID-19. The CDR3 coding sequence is TGTGCCAGCAGTATATGGGCCGCATCTGGGGCCAACGTCCTGACTTTC. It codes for CASSIWAASGANVLTF.